These 13 T cell receptor beta chains originate from one sample sequenced in a study of shared clonotypes between healthy human individuals. Sequenced by immunoSEQ multiplex PCR; TCRdb stores in-frame clones only, minus some. Among under 1,900,000 clones, approximately 98.5% were seen once, and the ten largest hold around 0.38%. Sequencing was carried out using naive CD4+ T cells sorted from blood. The subset was: CD45RA+ positively selected. These receptor sequences come from a man younger than 40 in good health.

A remark on this clone: Other DNA sequences in this sample translate to the same CDR3. The chain employs TRBV5-1 and TRBJ2-6, with D perhaps TRBD1 (6 bases). The CDR3 is 15 amino acids. Germline assignment: CDR1 SGHRS and CDR2 YFSETQ. Trimming stripped 5 bases from V and 0 bases from J, with 9 bases between. CDR3 amino acids: CASSPQGSGANVLTF. CDR3 nucleotide sequence: TGCGCCAGCAGTCCACAGGGCTCTGGGGCCAACGTCCTGACTTTC.

This chain joins TRBV7-6 and TRBJ2-7; 7 positions match TRBD2. This CDR3 region has 14 residues. The V segment lost 2 bases and the J segment 2 bases; nucleotides outside the gene matches: 3. Germline CDR1 and CDR2: SGHVS and FNYEAQ. The CDR3 protein is CASSLFGGAYEQYF. The CDR3 DNA reads TGTGCCAGCAGCTTATTTGGGGGGGCCTACGAGCAGTACTTC. Full variable domain (outside the CDR3, taken from reference TRBV7-6 and TRBJ2-7): GAGVSQSPRYKVTKRGQDVALRCDPISGHVSLYWYRQALGQGPEFLTYFNYEAQQDKSGLPNDRFSAERPEGSISTLTIQRTEQRDSAMYRCASSLFGGAYEQYFGPGTRLTVT.

The genes are TRBV7-9 and TRBJ2-7, with D hard to call. The CDR3 has 14 amino acids. Germline V gene data show CDR1 as SEHNR and CDR2 as FQNEAQ (reference sequence). Deletions cut 3 bases from V and 2 bases from J, with 11 bases between. CDR3 nucleotide sequence: TGTGCCAGCAGCTTGTCGAATACAGCCTACGAGCAGTACTTC. It translates to CASSLSNTAYEQYF.

The genes are TRBV27 and TRBJ2-3; 9 bases line up with TRBD1. Per the germline V gene, CDR1 is MNHEY and CDR2 is SMNVEV (reference sequence). The CDR3 is made up of 16 amino acids. Unmatched junction bases numbered 7, after V lost 5 bases and J lost 1 base. CDR3 DNA sequence: TGTGCCAGCAGTCCCTGGACAGGGGAGGGCACAGATACGCAGTATTTT. Translation gives CASSPWTGEGTDTQYF.

This chain connects TRBV7-6 to TRBJ2-2, with 8 positions matching TRBD2. The CDR3 is 17 residues long. The germline gives CDR1 SGHVS, CDR2 FNYEAQ. The V segment lost 6 bases and the J segment 0 bases; nucleotides outside the gene matches: 9. The DNA for the CDR3 is TGTGCCAGCAGTCCCAAGCGGGAGACCCCGAACACCGGGGAGCTGTTTTTT. It translates to CASSPKRETPNTGELFF.

The chain combines TRBV18 with TRBJ2-7; 8 bases map to TRBD1. The CDR3 runs 16 residues. V trimming: 5 bases; J trimming: 3 bases; junction bases outside the gene matches: 12. Germline V gene sequence: CDR1 KGHSH, CDR2 LQKENI. The CDR3 sequence is CASSAGIQGVLYEQYF. DNA for the CDR3: TGTGCCAGCTCAGCCGGTATACAGGGGGTTCTCTACGAGCAGTACTTC.

This chain connects TRBV7-6 to TRBJ2-5; 9 bases are shared with TRBD2. The CDR3 extends over 14 amino acids. Germline V CDR1 and CDR2: SGHVS, FNYEAQ. V shed 5 bases and J 5 bases; nucleotides not matched to a gene: 6. The DNA of the CDR3 is TGTGCCAGCAGCGCTAGCGGGGTTTTGGAGACCCAGTACTTC. Translated, it gives CASSASGVLETQYF.

Concerning this clone itself: Other DNA sequences in this specimen translate into the identical CDR3. As DNA, the CDR3 is TGCGCCAGCAGCCCCGGGACGGCGAACACTGAAGCTTTCTTT. Its protein is CASSPGTANTEAFF. This chain uses TRBV5-1 with TRBJ1-1, with D possibly being TRBD1 (5 bases). Germline values: CDR1 SGHRS, CDR2 YFSETQ. The V gene lost 4 bases and the J gene lost 1 base, with 11 bases spanning the gap. The CDR3 sequence is 14 residues long.

The rearrangement joins TRBV4-3 to TRBJ1-2; D might be TRBD1 (5 bases). Germline V gene data show CDR1 as LGHNA and CDR2 as YSLEER. Trimming removed 0 bases at V and 8 bases at J, with 16 bases between. This CDR3 has 15 residues. The CDR3 DNA follows: TGCGCCAGCAGCCAAGAATTGGGGCCACCGACGGGCTACACCTTC. Translation: CASSQELGPPTGYTF.

The chain combines TRBV18 with TRBJ2-3; D not certain. The V end lost 0 bases, the J end lost 0 bases, and 7 bases lay between the germline ends. This CDR3 contains 15 residues. Germline V lookup: CDR1 KGHSH, CDR2 LQKENI. CDR3 loop: CASSPPLMSTDTQYF. CDR3 nucleotides: TGTGCCAGCTCACCACCCTTGATGAGCACAGATACGCAGTATTTT.

V is TRBV4-1 and J is TRBJ1-2, with D uncertain. The CDR3 sequence is 16 residues long. Trimming removed 0 bases from V and 6 bases from J, with 17 bases in between. Per germline, CDR1 MGHRA and CDR2 YSYEKL. The CDR3 DNA is TGCGCCAGCAGCCAAGATCGGGTCTTACCCCATAATGGCTACACCTTC. Amino acid sequence: CASSQDRVLPHNGYTF.

The genes are TRBV19 and TRBJ2-6; 7 bases are a match to TRBD1. Germline CDR1 is LNHDA and CDR2 is SQIVND (reference sequence). The CDR3 sequence is 11 residues long. Trimming removed 7 bases from V and 17 bases from J; junction bases left unmatched: 8. Here the CDR3 DNA reads TGTGCCAGTACCCTGGGACAGTCTTTGACTTTC. This gives the protein CASTLGQSLTF.

The chain carries TRBV7-9 and TRBJ2-3; possible D gene TRBD1, 5 bases. This CDR3 comprises 15 residues. The germline V gene encodes CDR1 SEHNR and CDR2 FQNEAQ (reference sequence). V gave up 7 bases and J gave up 4 bases, with 18 bases separating them. The CDR3 nucleotides are TGTGCCAGCACCTGGTCAGGGCAGATGGCAGATACGCAGTATTTT. This translates into CASTWSGQMADTQYF.